This T cell receptor (beta chain) comes out of a study of radiation and T cells in renal cell carcinoma. This CDR3 is 18 amino acids long. Per germline, CDR1 SEHNR and CDR2 FQNEAQ (reference sequence). V was clipped by 4 bases and J by 0 bases; unmatched bases: 10. Worth noting for this clone: Its target is unknown.

Findings and limits, study-wide: Pretreatment tumor biopsies were lacking, so baseline clonotypes are unknown.

As to time point: blood 4 weeks post-SBRT, at nephrectomy. Stated treatment: 15 Gy SBRT to primary tumor, nephrectomy 4 weeks later. Produced via immunoSEQ multiplex PCR; TCRdb's table is partial and in-frame only. Counted here are around 100,000 clones, 75% to 85% occurring once; the ten biggest clones make up around 7.9%. The rearrangement joins TRBV7-9 to TRBJ2-4; TRBD1 matches 9 bases. The specimen was blood, collected from a patient whose treatment included radiotherapy and nephrectomy. This TCR was recovered from a man in his 60s with renal cell carcinoma. The CDR3 nucleotides read TGTGCCAGCAGCTCCGACAGGGGGAACGCCCTAGCCAAAAACATTCAGTACTTC. Encoded protein: CASSSDRGNALAKNIQYF.